This TCR beta chain comes out of a study of blood T cell repertoires in COVID-19. On the study more broadly: Samples representing acute and convalescent COVID-19 were sourced from the United States, Italy and Spain. The analysed material was cDNA or gDNA that came from T cells, B-cell-depleted T cells, or PBMCs.

Enrolment of Seattle patients took place during active infection, and they were followed longitudinally. As processed by the authors: For nucleated cells, counts were estimated from reference gene primer amplification. Assay used: immunoSEQ multiplex PCR; TCRdb lists only in-frame clones, some missing. That table is the source of V, J and clone size, and D and trimming were worked out from the DNA. The sample holds 250,000 to 300,000 clones, around 91% seen once. There are 15 residues in the CDR3. From germline, CDR1 is SNHLY and CDR2 FYNNEI. Trimming took 2 bases from V and 4 from J, leaving 14 bases between them.

This chain connects TRBV2 to TRBJ1-2; D might be TRBD1 (6 bases). The sequence was obtained from a woman aged 55-69 years with COVID-19, enrolled during active disease. Specimen: peripheral blood. The CDR3, as DNA: TGTGCCAGCAGTGAATTGAGGGCCAGGGGCTATGGCTACACCTTC. It translates to CASSELRARGYGYTF.